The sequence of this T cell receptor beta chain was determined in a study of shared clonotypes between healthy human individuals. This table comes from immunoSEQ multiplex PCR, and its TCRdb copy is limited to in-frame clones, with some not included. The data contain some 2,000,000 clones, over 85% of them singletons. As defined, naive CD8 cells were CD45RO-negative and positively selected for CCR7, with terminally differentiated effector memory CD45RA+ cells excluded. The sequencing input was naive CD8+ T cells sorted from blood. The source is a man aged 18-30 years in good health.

In DNA form, the CDR3 reads TGTGCCAGCAGCCCTTCCTGGACAGCGGACGAGCAGTACTTC. This translates into CASSPSWTADEQYF. The chain recombines TRBV28 with TRBJ2-7; tentative D call: TRBD1 (6 bases). Per germline, CDR1 MDHEN and CDR2 SYDVKM. This CDR3 region has 14 residues. Trimming took off 6 bases at V and 5 bases at J, with 17 bases between the two ends. Together with reference TRBV28 and TRBJ2-7, the CDR3 gives the full variable domain: DVKVTQSSRYLVKRTGEKVFLECVQDMDHENMFWYRQDPGLGLRLIYFSYDVKMKEKGDIPEGYSVSREKKERFSLILESASTNQTSMYLCASSPSWTADEQYFGPGTRLTVT.